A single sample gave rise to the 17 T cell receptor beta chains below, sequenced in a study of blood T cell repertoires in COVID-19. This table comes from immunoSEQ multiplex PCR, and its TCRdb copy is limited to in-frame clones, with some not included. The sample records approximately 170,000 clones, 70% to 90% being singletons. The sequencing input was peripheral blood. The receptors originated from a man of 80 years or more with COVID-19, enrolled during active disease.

The DNA of the CDR3 is TGTGCCAGTAGGGACAGGGATATCACTGAAGCTTTCTTT. Translation: CASRDRDITEAFF. This chain links TRBV19 with TRBJ1-1, with 8 bases fitting TRBD1. The CDR3 runs 13 residues. J gave up 4 bases and V 6 bases, and 4 bases lay outside the gene matches. Germline loops: CDR1 LNHDA, CDR2 SQIVND (reference sequence).

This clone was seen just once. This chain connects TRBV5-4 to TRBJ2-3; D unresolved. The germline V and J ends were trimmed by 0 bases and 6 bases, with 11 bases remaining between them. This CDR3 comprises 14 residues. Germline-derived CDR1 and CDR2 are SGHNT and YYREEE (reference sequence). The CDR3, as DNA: TGTGCCAGCAGCTTGGTAGCTTCCTCGGATACGCAGTATTTT. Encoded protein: CASSLVASSDTQYF.

CDR3 region: CASSRTSAGYGYTF. The CDR3, as DNA: TGTGCCAGCAGCCGTACTTCGGCGGGCTATGGCTACACCTTC. The V call is TRBV28, the J call TRBJ1-2, with unresolved D. The CDR3 length is 14 residues. Germline V lookup: CDR1 MDHEN, CDR2 SYDVKM. Trimming stripped 6 bases from V and 4 bases from J, with 15 bases between.

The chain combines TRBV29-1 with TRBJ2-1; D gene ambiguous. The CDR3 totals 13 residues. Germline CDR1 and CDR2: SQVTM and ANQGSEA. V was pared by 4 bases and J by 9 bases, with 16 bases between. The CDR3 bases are TGCAGCGTTGTCCCGAACGAGCTCTCTGAGCAGTTCTTC. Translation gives CSVVPNELSEQFF.

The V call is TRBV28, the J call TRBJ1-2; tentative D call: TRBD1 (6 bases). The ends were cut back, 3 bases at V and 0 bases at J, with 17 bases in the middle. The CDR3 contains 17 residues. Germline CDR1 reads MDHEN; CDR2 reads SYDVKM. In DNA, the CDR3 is TGTGCCAGCAGTTTGGCGGGGGCCCCCCCGCCTAACTATGGCTACACCTTC. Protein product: CASSLAGAPPPNYGYTF.

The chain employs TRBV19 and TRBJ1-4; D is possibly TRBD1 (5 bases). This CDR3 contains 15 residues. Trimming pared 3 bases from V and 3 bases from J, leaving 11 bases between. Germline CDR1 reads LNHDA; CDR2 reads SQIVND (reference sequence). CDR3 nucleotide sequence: TGTGCCAGTAGTATCGGCGGGGGGGCTAATGAAAAACTGTTTTTT. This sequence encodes CASSIGGGANEKLFF.

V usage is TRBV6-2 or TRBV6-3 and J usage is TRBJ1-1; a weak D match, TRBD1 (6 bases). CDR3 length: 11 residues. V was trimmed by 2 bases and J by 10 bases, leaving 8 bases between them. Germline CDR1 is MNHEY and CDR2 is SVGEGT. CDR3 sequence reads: CASSYKGGAFF. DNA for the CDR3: TGTGCCAGCAGTTACAAAGGGGGAGCTTTCTTT.

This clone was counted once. This CDR3 is CASSQDFAGSTKSYNSPLHF. CDR3 DNA sequence: TGTGCCAGCAGCCAAGACTTTGCCGGGTCTACTAAATCCTATAATTCACCCCTCCACTTT. The chain joins TRBV14 to TRBJ1-6; D is uncertain. The V end lost 0 bases, the J end lost 1 base, and 19 bases lay between the germline ends. There are 20 residues in the CDR3. CDR1 is SGHDN, CDR2 FVKESK, per germline.

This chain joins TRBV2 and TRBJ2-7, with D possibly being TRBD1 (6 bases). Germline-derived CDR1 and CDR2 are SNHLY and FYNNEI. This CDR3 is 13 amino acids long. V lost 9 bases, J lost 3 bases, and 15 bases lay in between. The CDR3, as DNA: TGTGCCAGTGACACAGGGTCCAACTACGAGCAGTACTTC. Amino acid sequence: CASDTGSNYEQYF.

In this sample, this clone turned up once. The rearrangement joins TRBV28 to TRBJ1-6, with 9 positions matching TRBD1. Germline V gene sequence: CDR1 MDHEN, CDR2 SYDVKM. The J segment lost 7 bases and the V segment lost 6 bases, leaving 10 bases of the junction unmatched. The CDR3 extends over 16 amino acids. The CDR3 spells CASSQSRGQGNSPLHF. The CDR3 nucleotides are TGTGCCAGCAGCCAATCCCGAGGACAGGGGAATTCACCCCTCCACTTT.

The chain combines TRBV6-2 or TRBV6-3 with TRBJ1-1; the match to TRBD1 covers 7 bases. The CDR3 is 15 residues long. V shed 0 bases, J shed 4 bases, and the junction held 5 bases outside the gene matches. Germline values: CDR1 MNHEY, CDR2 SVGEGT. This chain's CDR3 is CASSYSGRGTTEAFF. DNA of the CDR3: TGTGCCAGCAGTTACTCAGGCAGGGGGACCACTGAAGCTTTCTTT.

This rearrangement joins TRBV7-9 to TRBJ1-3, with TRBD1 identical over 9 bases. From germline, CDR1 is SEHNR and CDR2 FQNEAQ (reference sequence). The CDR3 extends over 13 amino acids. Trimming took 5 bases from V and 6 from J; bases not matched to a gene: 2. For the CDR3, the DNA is TGTGCCAGCAGCGGGACAGGGACAAACACCATATATTTT. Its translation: CASSGTGTNTIYF.

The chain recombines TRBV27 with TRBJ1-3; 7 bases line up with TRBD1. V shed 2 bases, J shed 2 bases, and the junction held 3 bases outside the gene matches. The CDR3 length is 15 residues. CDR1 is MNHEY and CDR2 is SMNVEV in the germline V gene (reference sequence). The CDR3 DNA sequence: TGTGCCAGCAGTTTAACAGGGGTTGCTGGAAACACCATATATTTT. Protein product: CASSLTGVAGNTIYF.

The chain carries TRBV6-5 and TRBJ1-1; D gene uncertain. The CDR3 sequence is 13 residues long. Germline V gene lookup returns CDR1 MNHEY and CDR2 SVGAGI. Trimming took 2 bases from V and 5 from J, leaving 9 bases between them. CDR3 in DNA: TGTGCCAGCAGTTACCGGGGTTTGACTGAAGCTTTCTTT. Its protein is CASSYRGLTEAFF.

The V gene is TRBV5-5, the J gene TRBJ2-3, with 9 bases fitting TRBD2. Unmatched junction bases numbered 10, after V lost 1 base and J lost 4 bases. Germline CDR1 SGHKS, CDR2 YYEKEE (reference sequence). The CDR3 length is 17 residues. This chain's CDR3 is CASSLMLAGARADTQYF. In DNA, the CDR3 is TGTGCCAGCAGCTTGATGTTAGCGGGGGCTAGGGCAGATACGCAGTATTTT.

CDR3 bases: TGTGCCATCAGTGGGCGTGGGGGGGCGGACAATGAGCAGTTCTTC. Translation gives CAISGRGGADNEQFF. The V gene is TRBV10-3, the J gene TRBJ2-1, with D perhaps matching TRBD2 (7 bases). The CDR3 length is 15 residues. Trimming stripped 4 bases from V and 5 bases from J, with 15 bases between. Germline V gene lookup returns CDR1 ENHRY and CDR2 SYGVKD.

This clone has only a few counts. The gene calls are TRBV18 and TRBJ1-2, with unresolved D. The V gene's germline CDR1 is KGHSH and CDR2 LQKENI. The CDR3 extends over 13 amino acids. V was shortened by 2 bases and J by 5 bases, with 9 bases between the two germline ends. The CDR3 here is CASSPDGAYGYTF. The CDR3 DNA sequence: TGTGCCAGCTCACCAGACGGAGCTTATGGCTACACCTTC.